This T cell receptor (beta chain) derives from a study of molecular identifiers for immune sequencing clone quantification. Notes on the study in general: About a million naive cells reportedly did not prevent detection of spiked Jurkat TCR RNA from one cell. Under 1% of molecules in naive cells, but over 97% of effector molecules, belonged to clones above 20 RNA copies. Identical TCR molecules sharing a barcode could underestimate highly expanded clone sizes.

The sorting of naive CD8 T cells used the CD8+CD4-CCR7+CD45RA+ phenotype. In TCRdb, the PCR reads were re-called with MiXCR into one record per CDR3 protein. The sample lists about 500,000 distinct CDR3 sequences; 20% to 25% were seen once. This clonotype was detected many times. The antigen is unknown. Germline CDR1 SGHDN, CDR2 FVKESK. The CDR3 is made up of 15 amino acids. V shed 2 bases, J shed 6 bases, and the junction held 2 bases outside the gene matches. The sample comprised naive CD8+ T cells from blood, with Jurkat cell RNA spiked in. Subset given: FACS-sorted CD8+CD4-CCR7+CD45RA+ naive T cells. This TCR came from a human donor in good health. Some libraries in this study had Jurkat cell RNA spiked in. The chain has TRBV14 and TRBJ2-2, with 11 bases lining up with TRBD2. As DNA, the CDR3 is TGTGCCAGCAGCCAACTAGCGGGAGGTGCCGGGGAGCTGTTTTTT. It is translated as CASSQLAGGAGELFF. The complete variable domain, with remaining parts taken from reference TRBV14 and TRBJ2-2, reads EAGVTQFPSHSVIEKGQTVTLRCDPISGHDNLYWYRRVMGKEIKFLLHFVKESKQDESGMPNNRFLAERTGGTYSTLKVQPAELEDSGVYFCASSQLAGGAGELFFGEGSRLTVL.